Detailed here is one T cell receptor (beta chain). The target antigen is unknown. The data were taken from a study of blood T cells in healthy people across ages. Turning to the study itself: Template switching picked up about one barcoded beta molecule for each two T cells.

Through a sample-barcoded 5' primer and a J-beta primer mix, a second PCR was run for roughly 7 to 11 cycles. Every single cDNA molecule received a tag from a template-switch adaptor with 12 random nucleotides. Using its own MiXCR run on the 5' RACE reads, TCRdb lists one record per CDR3 protein. The sample has about 1,000,000 distinct CDR3 sequences; more than 40% are singletons. General study points: The unsorted PBMCs prevented any conclusive comparison of naive versus antigen-experienced cells.

This sequence was found in a woman aged 55-69 years in good health. Sequencing input: blood.

CDR3 coding DNA: TGTGCCAGCAGTGCCTCGGGATACACTGAAGCTTTCTTT. It translates to CASSASGYTEAFF. The J gene is TRBJ1-1, the V gene TRBV6-4; no definite D call. Germline V gene data show CDR1 as MRHNA and CDR2 as SNTAGT. The CDR3 is made up of 13 amino acids. The germline V and J ends were trimmed by 4 bases and 3 bases, with 9 bases remaining between them.